The 8 T cell receptor beta chains in this list originate from one sample, sequenced in a study of vaccination and CD4 T cells after COVID-19. Antigens for these TCRs are unknown. Regarding treatment: roughly 10-day PBMC culture with coronavirus spike peptide pools or control peptides (ViraFEST assay). The Oncomine TCR Beta short-read assay was what sequenced the DNA obtained from cultured CD4+ T cells. TCRdb re-derived calls from the PCR reads in MiXCR, one entry per CDR3 protein. The sample records 20,000 to 25,000 distinct CDR3 sequences, around 43% being singletons. Sequenced: CD4+ T cells from blood, cultured in vitro. The receptors stem from a human donor who had recovered from COVID-19.

The rearrangement joins TRBV12-3 or TRBV12-4 to TRBJ2-7; 8 positions agree with TRBD1. The CDR3 totals 15 residues. V lost 3 bases, J lost 1 base, and 5 bases stayed unmatched. The CDR3 nucleotides read TGTGCCAGCAGTTTGACCGGGACAGGTTCCTACGAGCAGTACTTC. Amino acids: CASSLTGTGSYEQYF.

V usage is TRBV2 and J usage is TRBJ1-2, with 10 bases fitting TRBD1. CDR1 and CDR2 (germline): SNHLY, FYNNEI. V gave up 7 bases and J gave up 2 bases; unmatched junction bases: 13. The CDR3 runs 17 residues. CDR3 DNA: TGTGCCAGCACCCTAACCGTTGCGGGACAGGGGAACTATGGCTACACCTTC. Translation gives CASTLTVAGQGNYGYTF.

The V and J genes are TRBV19 and TRBJ2-1; 14 bases line up with TRBD2. With V trimmed by 9 bases and J by 3 bases, 4 bases remained unmatched. From germline, CDR1 is LNHDA and CDR2 SQIVND (reference sequence). The CDR3 has 15 residues. CDR3 loop: CASKGTSGGYNEQFF. DNA of the CDR3: TGTGCCAGCAAAGGGACTAGCGGGGGCTACAATGAGCAGTTCTTC.

CDR3 residues: CASSPIDRATEAFF. The CDR3 nucleotides are TGTGCCAGCAGTCCGATTGACCGTGCCACTGAAGCTTTCTTT. The chain employs TRBV27 and TRBJ1-1; D is unresolved. Looked up from germline, CDR1 is MNHEY and CDR2 is SMNVEV (reference sequence). Trimming stripped 5 bases from V and 4 bases from J, with 14 bases between. The CDR3 contains 14 residues.

The V call is TRBV6-1, the J call TRBJ1-1; 7 nucleotides align to TRBD1. The germline V gene has CDR1 MNHNS and CDR2 SASEGT. CDR3 length: 16 residues. V lost 5 bases to trimming and J lost 3 bases; unmatched junction nucleotides: 12. For the CDR3, the DNA is TGTGCCAGCAGTCACCGGGACAGATACCCCTACACTGAAGCTTTCTTT. Translation gives CASSHRDRYPYTEAFF.

The chain uses TRBV27 and TRBJ2-3; the D is unclear. V was cut by 5 bases and J by 0 bases, with 15 bases left in between. The CDR3 runs to 16 residues. Germline V CDR1 and CDR2: MNHEY, SMNVEV (reference sequence). CDR3 sequence (DNA): TGTGCCAGCAGTCTCTCTATGAGCCGGAGCACAGATACGCAGTATTTT. Its translation is CASSLSMSRSTDTQYF.

This chain uses TRBV10-1 with TRBJ1-3; D is perhaps TRBD1 (5 bases). The length of the CDR3 is 14 residues. V was clipped by 3 bases and J by 2 bases, with 8 bases between them. Germline CDR1 reads WNHNN; CDR2 reads SYGVQD (reference sequence). The chain's CDR3 is CASSDPGPGNTIYF. The DNA for the CDR3 is TGCGCCAGCAGTGACCCGGGACCTGGAAACACCATATATTTT.

The chain uses TRBV20-1 and TRBJ2-2; 7 bases align to TRBD1. The CDR3 covers 14 residues. The germline gives CDR1 DFQATT, CDR2 SNEGSKA (reference sequence). Losses at the gene ends were 6 bases for V and 5 bases for J; bases not matched to a gene: 9. Here the CDR3 reads CSARDSGRTGELFF. In nucleotides, the CDR3 is TGCAGTGCGAGGGACAGCGGTCGGACCGGGGAGCTGTTTTTT.